Shown below are 5 T cell receptor beta chains from a single sample sequenced in a study of blood T cells in healthy people across ages. A J-beta primer mix and a sample-barcoded 5' primer were used in a second PCR of about 7 to 12 cycles. TCRdb independently ran MiXCR on the 5' RACE reads; one entry per CDR3 protein. Counted here are 1.6 million or so distinct CDR3 sequences, roughly 32% occurring once; the ten biggest clones make up approximately 11%. Sequences were obtained from blood. The receptors were gathered from a woman in her twenties or thirties in good health.

The rearrangement uses TRBV12-3 or TRBV12-4 and TRBJ2-5; TRBD2 matches at 9 bases. The CDR3 length is 16 residues. V shed 8 bases and J 0 bases; nucleotides not matched to a gene: 10. This CDR3 is CASRGETSGYQETQYF. CDR3 bases: TGTGCCAGCCGGGGGGAGACTAGCGGATACCAAGAGACCCAGTACTTC.

Worth noting for this clonotype: The junction shows a germline mismatch at one end, possibly a read error. V is TRBV28 and J is TRBJ1-2, with a possible D match to TRBD1 (6 bases). The CDR3 contains 14 residues. The germline gives CDR1 MDHEN, CDR2 SYDVKM. DNA for the CDR3: TGTGCCAGCAGGGGGTGGGGGCTGGTCTATGGCTGCACCTTC. Amino acids: CASRGWGLVYGCTF.

This clonotype was detected ten times or more. V gene TRBV7-9 combines with J gene TRBJ2-1; 7 nucleotides match TRBD2. The CDR3 is 14 residues long. V dropped 6 bases and J dropped 3; count of bases not matched to a gene: 5. The germline V gene encodes CDR1 SEHNR and CDR2 FQNEAQ (reference sequence). Here the CDR3 reads CASSSGTNYNEQFF. In DNA, the CDR3 is TGTGCCAGCAGTTCCGGGACTAACTACAATGAGCAGTTCTTC.

The chain is built from TRBV5-1 and TRBJ2-1; D is uncertain. The CDR3 consists of 13 residues. The germline gives CDR1 SGHRS, CDR2 YFSETQ. V dropped 0 bases and J dropped 8 bases, with 9 bases sitting between them. DNA for the CDR3: TGCGCCAGCAGCTTGGCAACGTTCCATGAGCAGTTCTTC. It yields the protein CASSLATFHEQFF.

The gene calls are TRBV5-6 and TRBJ2-1, with 10 bases aligning to TRBD1. This CDR3 has 15 residues. The junction had 5 bases not matched to a gene; V was cut back by 2 bases and J by 6 bases. Germline V gene lookup returns CDR1 SGHDT and CDR2 YYEEEE. The DNA of the CDR3 is TGTGCCAGCAGCTTATCCGGGACAGGGGCCAATGAGCAGTTCTTC. It encodes CASSLSGTGANEQFF.